This T cell receptor beta chain was sequenced during a study of shared clonotypes between healthy human individuals. TCRdb's copy holds only in-frame clones and misses some; the assay was immunoSEQ multiplex PCR. This sample has roughly 520,000 clones, with around 96% found just once. The CDR3 totals 16 residues. The germline CDR1 and CDR2 sequences are MNHEY and SMNVEV (reference sequence). Trimming removed 5 bases at V and 0 bases at J, with 16 bases between. Study-level findings and limits: Rarefaction indicated that sorted-subset sequencing remained incomplete although depth was large.

Worth noting for this clone: Its antigen remains unknown.

Sample: naive CD4+ T cells sorted from blood. This sample's subset: CD45RA+ positively selected. V is TRBV27 and J is TRBJ1-2; D perhaps matches TRBD1 (6 bases). This sequence originates from a woman aged 25 to 45 in good health. Here the CDR3 reads CASSLTRDTSNYGYTF. CDR3 in DNA: TGTGCCAGCAGTCTGACCCGGGACACTTCTAACTATGGCTACACCTTC.